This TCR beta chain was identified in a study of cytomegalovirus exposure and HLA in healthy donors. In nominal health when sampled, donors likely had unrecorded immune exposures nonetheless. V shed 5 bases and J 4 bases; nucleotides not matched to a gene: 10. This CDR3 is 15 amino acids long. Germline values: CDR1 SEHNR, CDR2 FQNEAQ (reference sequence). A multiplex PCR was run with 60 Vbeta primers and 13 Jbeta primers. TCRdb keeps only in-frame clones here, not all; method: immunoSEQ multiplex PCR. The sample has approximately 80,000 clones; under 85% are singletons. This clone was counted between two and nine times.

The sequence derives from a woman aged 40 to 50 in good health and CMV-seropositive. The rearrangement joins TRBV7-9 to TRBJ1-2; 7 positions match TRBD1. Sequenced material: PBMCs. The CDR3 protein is CASSLTGTEVYGYTF. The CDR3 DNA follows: TGTGCCAGCAGCCTAACCGGGACAGAAGTCTATGGCTACACCTTC.